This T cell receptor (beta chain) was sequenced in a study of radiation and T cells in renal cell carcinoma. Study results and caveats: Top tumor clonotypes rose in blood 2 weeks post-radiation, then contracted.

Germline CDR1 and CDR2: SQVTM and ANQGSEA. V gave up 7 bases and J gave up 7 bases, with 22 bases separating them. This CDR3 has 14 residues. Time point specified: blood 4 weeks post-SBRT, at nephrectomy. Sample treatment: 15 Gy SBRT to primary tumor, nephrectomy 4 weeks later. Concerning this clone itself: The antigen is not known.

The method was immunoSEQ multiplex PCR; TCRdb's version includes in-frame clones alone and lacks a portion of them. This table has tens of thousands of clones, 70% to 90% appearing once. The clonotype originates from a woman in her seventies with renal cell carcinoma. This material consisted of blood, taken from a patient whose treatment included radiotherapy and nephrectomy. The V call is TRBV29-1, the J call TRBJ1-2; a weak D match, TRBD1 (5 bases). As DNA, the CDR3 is TGCAGCGCCGACCGCCGCCCGGGGGAGAGTGGCTACACCTTC. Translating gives CSADRRPGESGYTF.